This T cell receptor beta chain was documented in a study of CD8 T cells in ankylosing spondylitis. Study-wide results and caveats: The study looked at matched synovial fluid samples from ankylosing spondylitis patients. Disease-linked clones were reported to be significantly enriched there.

A remark on this clonotype: Its antigen remains unknown.

TCRdb analysed the 5' RACE reads with MiXCR anew, one entry per CDR3 protein. The sample has 300,000 to 350,000 distinct CDR3 sequences; roughly 20% are singletons. The sequenced sample was blood, either unsorted or a sorted T cell fraction (not recorded which). The receptor comes from a female donor with ankylosing spondylitis or in good health (not recorded which).

The DNA for the CDR3 is TGTGCCAGTAGTGGAAGACCAGGAGGTTACACCTTC. This sequence encodes CASSGRPGGYTF. The chain has TRBV19 and TRBJ1-2; D is ambiguous. This CDR3 is built from 12 residues. Germline CDR1 reads LNHDA; CDR2 reads SQIVND (reference sequence). Trimming cost V 5 bases and J 11 bases, with 15 bases left between them.